This T cell receptor beta chain appears in the sequencing data of a study of cytotoxic CD8 clonotypes in ibrutinib-treated CLL. Here immunoSEQ multiplex PCR was the method, and the copy in TCRdb shows in-frame clones only, minus some. Of around 250,000 clones in the sample, roughly 70% were seen once. Germline V gives CDR1 SGDLS, CDR2 YYNGEE. The CDR3 consists of 14 residues. The V gene end was trimmed by 1 base and the J gene end by 8 bases; junction bases not matched to a gene: 6. The TCR comes from a human donor with chronic lymphocytic leukemia. This specimen consisted of PBMCs, obtained after 24 months of ibrutinib treatment. V is TRBV9 and J is TRBJ2-1; 7 positions match TRBD2. CDR3 protein: CASSVRGAGDEQFF. The CDR3 nucleotides are TGTGCCAGCAGCGTAAGGGGCGCGGGGGATGAGCAGTTCTTC.